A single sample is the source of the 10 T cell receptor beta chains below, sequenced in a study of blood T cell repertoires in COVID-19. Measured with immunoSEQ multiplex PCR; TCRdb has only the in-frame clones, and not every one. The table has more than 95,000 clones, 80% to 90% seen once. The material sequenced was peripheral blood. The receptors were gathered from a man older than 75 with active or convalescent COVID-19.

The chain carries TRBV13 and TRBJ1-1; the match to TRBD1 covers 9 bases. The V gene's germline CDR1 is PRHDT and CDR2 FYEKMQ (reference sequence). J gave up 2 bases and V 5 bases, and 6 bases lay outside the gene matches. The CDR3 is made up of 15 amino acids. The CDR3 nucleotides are TGTGCCAGCAGCCCAAAGACAGGGGGAAACACTGAAGCTTTCTTT. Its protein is CASSPKTGGNTEAFF.

CDR3 coding DNA: TGTGCCAGCAGCTCTGGACAGGGGGGAAATTCACCCCTCCACTTT. Translation gives CASSSGQGGNSPLHF. V is TRBV5-4 and J is TRBJ1-6, with TRBD1 matching 10 bases. CDR3 length equals 15 residues. Germline CDR1 SGHNT, CDR2 YYREEE (reference sequence). The junction had 4 bases not matched to a gene; V was cut back by 3 bases and J by 7 bases.

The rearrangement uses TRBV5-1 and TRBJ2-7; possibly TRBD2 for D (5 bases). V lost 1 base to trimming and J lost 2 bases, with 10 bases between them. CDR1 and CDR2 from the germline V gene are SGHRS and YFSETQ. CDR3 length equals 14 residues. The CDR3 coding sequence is TGCGCCAGCAGCTTGACGGGGTACACCTACGAGCAGTACTTC. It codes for CASSLTGYTYEQYF.

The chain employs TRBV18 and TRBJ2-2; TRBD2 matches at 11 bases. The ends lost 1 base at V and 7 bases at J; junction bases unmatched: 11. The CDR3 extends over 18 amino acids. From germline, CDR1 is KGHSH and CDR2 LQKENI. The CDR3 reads CASSPRTTSGGTHGELFF. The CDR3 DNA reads TGTGCCAGCTCACCACGGACAACTAGCGGGGGAACCCACGGGGAGCTGTTTTTT.

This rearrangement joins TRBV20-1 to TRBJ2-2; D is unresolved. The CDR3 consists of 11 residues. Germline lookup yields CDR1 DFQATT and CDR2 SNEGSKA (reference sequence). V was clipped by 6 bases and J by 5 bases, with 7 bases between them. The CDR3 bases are TGCAGTGCCCCGGTTACCGGGGAGCTGTTTTTT. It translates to CSAPVTGELFF.

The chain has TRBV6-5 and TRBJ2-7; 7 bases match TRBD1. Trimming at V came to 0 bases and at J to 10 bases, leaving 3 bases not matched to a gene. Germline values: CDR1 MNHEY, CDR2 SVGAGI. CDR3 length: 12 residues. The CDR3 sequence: CASSYSGQPQYF. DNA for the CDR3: TGTGCCAGCAGTTACTCGGGACAGCCCCAGTACTTC.

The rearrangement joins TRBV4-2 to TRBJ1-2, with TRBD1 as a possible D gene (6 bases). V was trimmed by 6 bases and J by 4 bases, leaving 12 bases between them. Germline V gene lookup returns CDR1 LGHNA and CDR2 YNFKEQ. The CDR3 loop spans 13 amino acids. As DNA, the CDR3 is TGTGCCAGCAGGGGGGGGGCTGGCTATGGCTACACCTTC. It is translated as CASRGGAGYGYTF.

The CDR3 here is CASIFDGSGGNEQFF. In DNA, the CDR3 is TGTGCCAGCATCTTTGATGGAAGCGGGGGAAATGAGCAGTTCTTC. V usage is TRBV2 and J usage is TRBJ2-1; 8 nucleotides match TRBD2. After removal of 7 bases from V and 7 bases from J, the junction contained 12 bases not matched to a gene. This CDR3 has 15 residues. Germline V gives CDR1 SNHLY, CDR2 FYNNEI.

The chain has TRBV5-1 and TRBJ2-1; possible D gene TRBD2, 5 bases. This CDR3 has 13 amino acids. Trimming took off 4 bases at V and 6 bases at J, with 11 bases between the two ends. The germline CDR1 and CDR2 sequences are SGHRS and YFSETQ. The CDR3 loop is CASSDPGGNEQFF. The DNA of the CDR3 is TGCGCCAGCAGCGACCCAGGAGGCAATGAGCAGTTCTTC. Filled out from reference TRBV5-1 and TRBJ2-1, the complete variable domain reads KAGVTQTPRYLIKTRGQQVTLSCSPISGHRSVSWYQQTPGQGLQFLFEYFSETQRNKGNFPGRFSGRQFSNSRSEMNVSTLELGDSALYLCASSDPGGNEQFFGPGTRLTVL.

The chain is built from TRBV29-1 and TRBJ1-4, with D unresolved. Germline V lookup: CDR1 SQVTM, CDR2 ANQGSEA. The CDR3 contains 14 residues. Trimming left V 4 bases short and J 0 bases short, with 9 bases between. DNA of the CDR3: TGCAGCGTTGCTCTTTTTTCAACTAATGAAAAACTGTTTTTT. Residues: CSVALFSTNEKLFF.